Following are 15 T cell receptor beta chains from one sample sequenced in a study of metastatic and nonmetastatic thyroid tumors. Thyroid surgery was preceded by no treatment in any patient. MiXCR was used by TCRdb to re-call the PCR reads. The data contain about 45,000 clones, 3.5% to 5% of them seen just once; the ten biggest clones take up about 9.8%. Sequenced: blood. The receptors come from a female donor with papillary thyroid cancer or a benign thyroid nodule (not recorded which). Some clones in this sample may be carry-over from other donors' samples.

This clone was observed a handful of times. This may be a read error, as it is one base from a much larger clone. The chain links TRBV5-1 to TRBJ1-3; 8 nucleotides agree with TRBD1. The CDR3 is made up of 19 amino acids. V lost 2 bases and J lost 0; bases outside the gene matches: 13. In germline, CDR1 is SGHRS, CDR2 YFSETQ. The CDR3 region has the DNA TGCGCCAGCAGCTTTGATCCCACAGGGGGACGGAGCTCTGGAAACACCATATATTTT. Amino acid sequence: CASSFDPTGGRSSGNTIYF.

Ten or more counts support this clone. The gene calls are TRBV27 and TRBJ2-7, with D tentatively TRBD2 (5 bases). V gave up 5 bases and J gave up 0 bases, with 11 bases separating them. Germline CDR1 MNHEY, CDR2 SMNVEV (reference sequence). The CDR3 is made up of 14 amino acids. The CDR3 protein is CASSPNRDSYEQYF. The CDR3 DNA is TGTGCCAGCAGTCCCAACCGGGACTCCTACGAGCAGTACTTC.

Only a few counts were recorded for this clone. This may be a read error: a much more frequent sequence differs by one nucleotide. This rearrangement joins TRBV20-1 to TRBJ2-7, with 11 positions matching TRBD2. The CDR3 consists of 18 residues. V trimming: 3 bases; J trimming: 3 bases; junction bases outside the gene matches: 16. CDR1 DFQATT and CDR2 SNEGSKA come from the germline V gene (reference sequence). CDR3 sequence reads: CSASRLTVTSGVNYEQYF. CDR3 coding DNA: TGCAGTGCTAGCCGGCTGACCGTGACTAGCGGGGTGAACTACGAGCAGTACTTC.

This clone has a count of ten or more. The gene calls are TRBV3-1 and TRBJ1-1, with D tentatively TRBD1 (6 bases). This CDR3 has 13 amino acids. Germline V gives CDR1 LGHDT, CDR2 YNNKEL (reference sequence). V was pared by 3 bases and J by 6 bases, with 11 bases between. The CDR3 bases are TGTGCCAGCAGCCAGGGGGCGATACCTGAAGCTTTCTTT. Protein: CASSQGAIPEAFF.

By share, this clone counts as medium-sized. The chain employs TRBV6-2 or TRBV6-3 and TRBJ2-3, with 10 bases fitting TRBD1. This CDR3 region has 16 residues. With V trimmed by 1 base and J by 6 bases, 7 bases remained unmatched. Germline V gene lookup returns CDR1 MNHEY and CDR2 SVGEGT. CDR3 region: CASSYYDRGRGDTQYF. CDR3 nucleotide sequence: TGTGCCAGCAGTTACTACGACAGGGGGCGCGGGGATACGCAGTATTTT.

The chain uses TRBV6-2 or TRBV6-3 and TRBJ2-1, with 8 bases that match TRBD2. The CDR3 covers 13 residues. Germline CDR1 is MNHEY and CDR2 is SVGEGT. V was clipped by 6 bases and J by 9 bases; unmatched bases: 7. The DNA for the CDR3 is TGTGCCAGCAGACTTCGGGGGGGTGGTGAGCAGTTCTTC. It specifies CASRLRGGGEQFF.

This clone was seen many times. The chain links TRBV4-1 to TRBJ1-1, with a possible D match to TRBD1 (5 bases). Germline-derived CDR1 and CDR2 are MGHRA and YSYEKL. V shed 4 bases and J shed 4 bases, with 10 bases lying between them. The CDR3 totals 13 residues. This CDR3 is CASSPRDPTEAFF. CDR3 DNA sequence: TGCGCCAGCAGCCCCCGGGACCCCACTGAAGCTTTCTTT.

In its sample, this clone was seen a few times. Distinct nucleotide sequences in the sample also encode this CDR3. This chain uses TRBV12-3 or TRBV12-4 with TRBJ2-3; the match to TRBD2 covers 11 bases. The CDR3 contains 16 residues. With 6 bases clipped from V and 2 bases from J, the junction kept 7 bases outside the gene matches. The CDR3 spells CASRSTSGDYTDTQYF. The DNA of the CDR3 is TGTGCCAGCAGATCGACTAGCGGGGATTACACAGATACGCAGTATTTT.

Sample share makes this clone medium-sized. The chain couples TRBV2 to TRBJ1-1; no reliable D call. This CDR3 comprises 13 residues. The germline V gene encodes CDR1 SNHLY and CDR2 FYNNEI. V was cut by 2 bases and J by 1 base, with 5 bases left in between. The CDR3 sequence is CASSEWGNTEAFF. The CDR3 DNA is TGTGCCAGCAGTGAATGGGGGAACACTGAAGCTTTCTTT.

The table lists this clone with many counts. This rearrangement joins TRBV30 to TRBJ2-3, with D unclear. The CDR3 spans 15 residues. Deletions cut 0 bases from V and 2 bases from J, with 12 bases between. The germline CDR1 and CDR2 sequences are GTSNPN and SVGIG (reference sequence). CDR3 DNA: TGTGCCTGGAGTGTGGGCGGAACCTCCACAGATACGCAGTATTTT. Translating gives CAWSVGGTSTDTQYF.

The chain uses TRBV7-2 and TRBJ1-6; perhaps TRBD1 as D (5 bases). Between the trimmed V and J ends, which lost 5 bases and 5 bases, there was a span of 19 bases. This CDR3 is 17 amino acids long. The V gene's germline CDR1 is SGHTA and CDR2 FQGNSA. CDR3 sequence (DNA): TGTGCCAGCAGCCCAGGAACAGGCCTGCTCAATAATTCACCCCTCCACTTT. Protein: CASSPGTGLLNNSPLHF. The whole variable domain, remainder taken from reference TRBV7-2 and TRBJ1-6, is GAGVSQSPSNKVTEKGKDVELRCDPISGHTALYWYRQSLGQGLEFLIYFQGNSAPDKSGLPSDRFSAERTGGSVSTLTIQRTQQEDSAVYLCASSPGTGLLNNSPLHFGNGTRLTVT.

This clone was recorded a few times. The CDR3 protein is CASSLMTSGRTYEQYF. Written as DNA, the CDR3 is TGTGCCAGCAGTCTGATGACTAGCGGGAGGACCTACGAGCAGTACTTC. The gene calls are TRBV6-2 or TRBV6-3 and TRBJ2-7; 13 bases are a match to TRBD2. The CDR3 sequence is 16 residues long. Trimming at V came to 5 bases and at J to 2 bases, leaving 6 bases not matched to a gene. Germline lookup yields CDR1 MNHEY and CDR2 SVGEGT.

This chain connects TRBV7-2 to TRBJ2-7; 7 bases are shared with TRBD2. The CDR3 contains 15 residues. Germline V gives CDR1 SGHTA, CDR2 FQGNSA. Trimming at V came to 0 bases and at J to 1 base, leaving 3 bases not matched to a gene. CDR3 bases: TGTGCCAGCAGCTTAGCTCTACTAGCGTCCTACGAGCAGTACTTC. Translating it yields CASSLALLASYEQYF.

This clone was observed a few times. This chain joins TRBV20-1 and TRBJ2-5, with a possible D match to TRBD2 (6 bases). Germline V gene lookup returns CDR1 DFQATT and CDR2 SNEGSKA (reference sequence). CDR3 length equals 11 residues. The CDR3 bases are TGCGGCGGGGACCTCCAAGAGACCCAGTACTTC. It specifies CGGDLQETQYF.

At least ten counts were recorded for this clone. This sequence joins TRBV19 and TRBJ2-7; D is unresolved. The germline V gene has CDR1 LNHDA and CDR2 SQIVND (reference sequence). The CDR3 is 14 amino acids. The ends were cut back, 1 base at V and 4 bases at J, with 11 bases in the middle. In nucleotides, the CDR3 is TGTGCCAGTAGTATAGTGATCTTCGAGTACGAGCAGTACTTC. Translated, it gives CASSIVIFEYEQYF.